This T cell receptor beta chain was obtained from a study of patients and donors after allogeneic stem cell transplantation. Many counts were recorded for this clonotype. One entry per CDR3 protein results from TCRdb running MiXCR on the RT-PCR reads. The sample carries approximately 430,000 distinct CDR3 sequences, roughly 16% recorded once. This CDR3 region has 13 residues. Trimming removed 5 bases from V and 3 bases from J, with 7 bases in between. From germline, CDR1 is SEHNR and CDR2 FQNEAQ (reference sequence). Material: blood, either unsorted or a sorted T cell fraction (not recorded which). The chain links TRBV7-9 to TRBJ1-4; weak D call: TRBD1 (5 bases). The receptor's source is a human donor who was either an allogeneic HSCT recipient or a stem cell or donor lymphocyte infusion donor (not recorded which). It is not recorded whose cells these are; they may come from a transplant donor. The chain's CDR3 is CASSTGANEKLFF. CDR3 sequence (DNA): TGTGCCAGCAGCACAGGAGCTAATGAAAAACTGTTTTTT. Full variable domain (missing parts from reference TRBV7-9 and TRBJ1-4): DTGVSQNPRHKITKRGQNVTFRCDPISEHNRLYWYRQTLGQGPEFLTYFQNEAQLEKSRLLSDRFSAERPKGSFSTLEIQRTEQGDSAMYLCASSTGANEKLFFGSGTQLSVL.